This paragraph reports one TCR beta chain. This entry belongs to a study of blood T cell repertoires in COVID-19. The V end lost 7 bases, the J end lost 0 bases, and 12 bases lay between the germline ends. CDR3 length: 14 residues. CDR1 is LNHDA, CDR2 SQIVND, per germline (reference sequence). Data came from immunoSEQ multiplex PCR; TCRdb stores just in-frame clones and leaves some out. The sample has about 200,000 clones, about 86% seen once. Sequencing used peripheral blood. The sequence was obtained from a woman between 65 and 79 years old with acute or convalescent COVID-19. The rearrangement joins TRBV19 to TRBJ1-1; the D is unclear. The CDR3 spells CASKVVGMNTEAFF. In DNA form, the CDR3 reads TGTGCCAGTAAGGTTGTGGGCATGAACACTGAAGCTTTCTTT.